Listed below are T cell receptor beta chains from one sample, sequenced in a study of T cells expressing NK-cell markers. TCRdb re-called the 5' RACE reads, yielding one record per CDR3 amino acid sequence without DNA. The sample shows some 120,000 distinct CDR3 sequences, and about a fifth sits with its ten largest clones. The sample was blood T cells: a sorted CD56 or NKG2C T cell subset, CD4+ or CD8+ T cells, or bulk PBMC T cells (not recorded which). These receptor sequences come from a woman between 18 and 75 years old in good health. Each CDR3 is given with its conserved first and last residue. The order of the fields is clone size, V gene, J gene, CDR3 protein. Only some rows state a clone size, as once, few, many or a class for expanded clones.

.	TRBV12-3/TRBV12-4	TRBJ1-1	CATSKGGEAFF
.	TRBV5-5	TRBJ2-5	CASSLPLTETQYF
.	TRBV10-3	TRBJ1-1	CAITPDRGSHMNTEAFF
.	TRBV29-1	TRBJ2-1	CSGDGGTASSYNEQFF
.	TRBV18	TRBJ2-5	CASSLTPPETQYF
.	TRBV12-3/TRBV12-4	TRBJ2-2	CASSLGSLGWYTGELFF
.	TRBV12-3/TRBV12-4	TRBJ2-7	CASSSPGLGHYEQYF
.	TRBV11-1	TRBJ2-1	CASSHTSGTYNEQFF
.	TRBV6-1	TRBJ2-1	CASSDFGGGAGNRNEQFF
.	TRBV6-5	TRBJ2-5	CASSYFLGEETQYF
.	TRBV6-2/TRBV6-3	TRBJ2-6	CASSYSGGPGANVLTF
.	TRBV7-6	TRBJ2-3	CASGLAGASDTQYF
.	TRBV12-3/TRBV12-4	TRBJ1-5	CASTMGGINQPQHF
.	TRBV19	TRBJ2-7	CASRPDNSYEQYF
.	TRBV4-3	TRBJ2-5	CASSQDNEADRGQETQYF
.	TRBV27	TRBJ2-1	CASRVSPYNEQFF
.	TRBV6-6	TRBJ1-1	CASYRGWTEAFF
.	TRBV5-1	TRBJ2-1	CASSFYVSGNGNEQFF
.	TRBV7-9	TRBJ2-7	CASSSPGIPIYEQYF
medium-sized	TRBV20-1	TRBJ1-2	CRVLGDYGYTF
.	TRBV12-3/TRBV12-4	TRBJ2-3	CASSFDRDSTDTQYF
.	TRBV7-8	TRBJ2-2	CASSLDIAGWNTGELFF
.	TRBV7-9	TRBJ2-1	CASSPGQARSYNEQFF